A single sample gave rise to the 26 T cell receptor beta chains below, sequenced in a study of PD-1 blockade in classical Hodgkin lymphoma. Every one of the patients relapsed after autologous stem cell transplantation (brentuximab vedotin exposure was variable). Produced via immunoSEQ multiplex PCR; TCRdb's table is partial and in-frame only. The table records about 25,000 clones, 60% to 85% of them present only once. The material sequenced was peripheral blood mononuclear cells (PBMCs), taken before the second cycle of nivolumab. These receptors originate from a human donor with classical Hodgkin lymphoma.

As regards this clone: The junction shows a germline mismatch at one end, possibly a read error. The gene calls are TRBV28 and TRBJ2-3; 10 bases line up with TRBD2. The germline V gene has CDR1 MDHEN and CDR2 SYDVKM. This CDR3 has 14 residues. CDR3 sequence (DNA): TGTGCCAGCAGAAAACTAGCGGGAACAGATGCGCAGTATTTT. This gives the protein CASRKLAGTDAQYF.

The J gene is TRBJ2-4, the V gene TRBV7-8, with D hard to call. CDR3 length: 13 residues. The germline CDR1 and CDR2 sequences are SGHVS and FQNEAQ. The V gene lost 1 base and the J gene lost 4 bases, with 5 bases spanning the gap. The CDR3 loop is CASSLDSKNIQYF. DNA of the CDR3: TGTGCCAGCAGCTTAGACAGTAAAAACATTCAGTACTTC.

This clone was picked up one time. This chain connects TRBV11-2 to TRBJ2-2, with 7 bases that match TRBD2. CDR1 is SGHAT and CDR2 is FQNNGV in the germline V gene. This CDR3 spans 16 amino acids. V lost 3 bases, J lost 8 bases, and 12 bases stayed unmatched. As DNA, the CDR3 is TGTGCCAGCAGCTTCACAGCGGGAAAAGCCAGGGGGGAGCTGTTTTTT. It translates to CASSFTAGKARGELFF.

The V gene is TRBV10-2, the J gene TRBJ2-1; TRBD2 matches 11 bases. The trim removed 7 bases at V and 4 bases at J, leaving 9 bases unmatched. Germline loops: CDR1 WSHSY, CDR2 SAAADI. CDR3 length equals 16 residues. Here the CDR3 DNA reads TGCGCCAGCATCCGCCAGGGACTAGCGGATTACAATGAGCAGTTCTTC. Protein product: CASIRQGLADYNEQFF.

V is TRBV5-4 and J is TRBJ2-3; TRBD2 matches at 7 bases. The CDR3 covers 14 residues. Germline CDR1 is SGHNT and CDR2 is YYREEE (reference sequence). Losses at the gene ends were 5 bases for V and 4 bases for J; bases not matched to a gene: 7. The CDR3 nucleotides are TGTGCCAGCAGAAGTGGCGGGAGCGCAGATACGCAGTATTTT. Its protein is CASRSGGSADTQYF. Looking up the rest from reference TRBV5-4 and TRBJ2-3 gives the full variable domain: ETGVTQSPTHLIKTRGQQVTLRCSSQSGHNTVSWYQQALGQGPQFIFQYYREEENGRGNFPPRFSGLQFPNYSSELNVNALELDDSALYLCASRSGGSADTQYFGPGTRLTVL.

V usage is TRBV5-6 and J usage is TRBJ2-7; D is perhaps TRBD1 (6 bases). The CDR3 runs to 16 residues. The germline V and J ends were trimmed by 3 bases and 1 base, with 17 bases remaining between them. The germline V gene encodes CDR1 SGHDT and CDR2 YYEEEE. The CDR3, as DNA: TGTGCCAGCAGCTCCACCCAGCTACAGGGATCCTACGAGCAGTACTTC. Residues: CASSSTQLQGSYEQYF.

The J gene is TRBJ2-1, the V gene TRBV27, with 13 nucleotides matching TRBD2. The length of the CDR3 is 15 residues. The V segment lost 3 bases and the J segment 8 bases; nucleotides outside the gene matches: 4. CDR1 MNHEY and CDR2 SMNVEV come from the germline V gene (reference sequence). In DNA, the CDR3 is TGTGCCAGCAGTTTCCAGGGACTAGCGGGATATGAGCAGTTCTTC. Translated, it gives CASSFQGLAGYEQFF.

This chain links TRBV27 with TRBJ2-7; 9 bases are shared with TRBD1. Looked up from germline, CDR1 is MNHEY and CDR2 is SMNVEV (reference sequence). CDR3 length: 14 residues. Trimming cost V 3 bases and J 6 bases; bases outside gene matches: 6. The CDR3 is CASSLGDRESEQYF. In nucleotides, the CDR3 is TGTGCCAGCAGTTTGGGGGACAGGGAGTCCGAGCAGTACTTC.

The chain is built from TRBV28 and TRBJ1-1; D may be TRBD1 (5 bases). Trimming removed 2 bases from V and 0 bases from J, with 13 bases in between. Germline-derived CDR1 and CDR2 are MDHEN and SYDVKM. CDR3 length: 16 amino acids. CDR3 nucleotide sequence: TGTGCCAGCAGTTTAGTGTCAGGGACGGTGAACACTGAAGCTTTCTTT. Its translation: CASSLVSGTVNTEAFF.

This clone was counted only a few times. The J gene is TRBJ1-4, the V gene TRBV6-1; D is undetermined. With 7 bases removed from V and 0 bases from J, the gap between germline ends came to 9 bases. Germline V gene sequence: CDR1 MNHNS, CDR2 SASEGT. The CDR3 extends over 14 amino acids. CDR3 nucleotides: TGTGCCAGCAATTTGGAAGCAACTAATGAAAAACTGTTTTTT. Its protein product is CASNLEATNEKLFF.

The rearrangement joins TRBV11-2 to TRBJ2-1, with 10 bases aligning to TRBD2. The CDR3 spans 15 residues. Trimming at V came to 1 base and at J to 7 bases, leaving 4 bases not matched to a gene. Looked up from germline, CDR1 is SGHAT and CDR2 is FQNNGV. The CDR3: CASSLGLAGENEQFF. CDR3 DNA: TGTGCCAGCAGCTTAGGGCTAGCGGGAGAAAATGAGCAGTTCTTC.

The gene calls are TRBV10-3 and TRBJ1-2; D uncertain. The CDR3 runs to 14 residues. Trimming cost V 3 bases and J 0 bases, with 8 bases left between them. Germline V gene lookup returns CDR1 ENHRY and CDR2 SYGVKD. The CDR3 nucleotides are TGTGCCATCAGTGACGAACGATCTAACTATGGCTACACCTTC. Encoded protein: CAISDERSNYGYTF.

This chain joins TRBV5-1 and TRBJ2-7, with 13 positions matching TRBD2. Germline V lookup: CDR1 SGHRS, CDR2 YFSETQ. The ends lost 4 bases at V and 2 bases at J; junction bases unmatched: 3. CDR3 length equals 15 residues. The CDR3: CASSPGLAGPYEQYF. In nucleotides, the CDR3 is TGCGCCAGCAGCCCGGGACTAGCGGGACCCTACGAGCAGTACTTC.

The V and J genes are TRBV7-2 and TRBJ2-3, with TRBD2 identical over 11 bases. Trimming at V came to 1 base and at J to 0 bases, leaving 6 bases not matched to a gene. In germline, CDR1 is SGHTA, CDR2 FQGNSA. The CDR3 runs 18 residues. Here the CDR3 DNA reads TGTGCCAGCAGCTTAGGGGGACTAGCGGATGGTAGCACAGATACGCAGTATTTT. Translation: CASSLGGLADGSTDTQYF.

There are a few counts of this clone. This chain links TRBV5-6 with TRBJ2-2, with D uncertain. Per germline, CDR1 SGHDT and CDR2 YYEEEE. The CDR3 is 14 amino acids. V lost 1 base to trimming and J lost 7 bases, with 11 bases between them. The DNA of the CDR3 is TGTGCCAGCAGCTTGCCCCTCCGTGGCGGGGAGCTGTTTTTT. This sequence encodes CASSLPLRGGELFF.

This chain links TRBV15 with TRBJ2-5, with D perhaps TRBD1 (6 bases). CDR1 is LNHNV, CDR2 YYDKDF, per germline (reference sequence). Trimming pared 0 bases from V and 1 base from J, leaving 9 bases between. The CDR3 extends over 15 amino acids. CDR3 DNA sequence: TGTGCCACCAGCAGAGAAGACAGGAGCCAAGAGACCCAGTACTTC. Amino acid sequence: CATSREDRSQETQYF.

The V and J genes are TRBV28 and TRBJ1-5; no definite D call. V was trimmed by 3 bases and J by 0 bases, leaving 9 bases between them. Germline-derived CDR1 and CDR2 are MDHEN and SYDVKM. The CDR3 covers 15 residues. The CDR3 DNA reads TGTGCCAGCAGTTTTCGGGGATTTAGCAATCAGCCCCAGCATTTT. The encoded protein is CASSFRGFSNQPQHF.

This rearrangement joins TRBV20-1 to TRBJ2-3; D remains unclear. CDR1 and CDR2 from the germline V gene are DFQATT and SNEGSKA (reference sequence). This CDR3 is built from 10 residues. In nucleotides, the CDR3 is TGCAGCCCGGAACCAGATACGCAGTATTTT. Residues: CSPEPDTQYF.

The gene calls are TRBV6-1 and TRBJ2-7; 9 positions agree with TRBD1. Germline lookup yields CDR1 MNHNS and CDR2 SASEGT. V shed 1 base, J shed 1 base, and the junction held 5 bases outside the gene matches. This CDR3 comprises 16 residues. The CDR3 sequence: CASSEGGTGSSYEQYF. In DNA form, the CDR3 reads TGTGCCAGCAGTGAAGGAGGGACAGGGAGTTCCTACGAGCAGTACTTC.

V is TRBV28 and J is TRBJ2-1, with D perhaps assigned TRBD1 or TRBD2 (5 bases each). V shed 6 bases and J shed 6 bases, with 21 bases lying between them. The CDR3 has 16 residues. Per the germline V gene, CDR1 is MDHEN and CDR2 is SYDVKM. CDR3 sequence: CASRDPVGERPNEQFF. CDR3 nucleotide sequence: TGTGCCAGCAGGGATCCCGTGGGGGAGCGCCCCAATGAGCAGTTCTTC.

This chain links TRBV28 with TRBJ1-1; TRBD1 might be the D (6 bases). Germline V gives CDR1 MDHEN, CDR2 SYDVKM. The CDR3 covers 16 residues. Trimming removed 7 bases from V and 1 base from J, with 19 bases in between. The CDR3 DNA follows: TGTGCCAGCACTTTCGCCCCTGACAGGCGGAACACTGAAGCTTTCTTT. Translating gives CASTFAPDRRNTEAFF.

The chain couples TRBV28 to TRBJ2-7; 7 positions agree with TRBD1. This CDR3 region has 15 residues. V gave up 2 bases and J gave up 4 bases; unmatched junction bases: 8. Germline CDR1 MDHEN, CDR2 SYDVKM. CDR3 coding DNA: TGTGCCAGCAGTTTAGCGATGACAGGGTCATACGAGCAGTACTTC. This gives the protein CASSLAMTGSYEQYF.

The rearrangement uses TRBV29-1 and TRBJ2-7; 8 positions agree with TRBD2. Germline values: CDR1 SQVTM, CDR2 ANQGSEA. CDR3 length: 15 amino acids. J lost 3 bases, V lost 0 bases, and 7 bases had no gene match. CDR3 protein: CSVEDPGGSRYEQYF. Here the CDR3 DNA reads TGCAGCGTTGAAGACCCGGGGGGGTCCCGCTACGAGCAGTACTTC.

To note about this clone: Other nucleotide sequences in the sample specify the same CDR3. The genes are TRBV2 and TRBJ2-1; no clear D. Per germline, CDR1 SNHLY and CDR2 FYNNEI. Trimming took 3 bases from V and 4 from J, leaving 4 bases between them. CDR3 length: 12 residues. The CDR3 nucleotides read TGTGCCAGCAGTGAGTGGTACAATGAGCAGTTCTTC. Translating it yields CASSEWYNEQFF.

The chain combines TRBV5-5 with TRBJ2-1, with D perhaps matching TRBD2 (5 bases). This CDR3 comprises 11 residues. The V end was cut by 5 bases, the J end by 7 bases, with 7 bases between. Germline CDR1 and CDR2: SGHKS and YYEKEE (reference sequence). CDR3 DNA sequence: TGTGCCAGCAGGGACTGGAATGAGCAGTTCTTC. Translation: CASRDWNEQFF.

This chain uses TRBV7-2 with TRBJ1-5, with D unclear. The V end lost 2 bases, the J end lost 3 bases, and 2 bases lay between the germline ends. This CDR3 has 12 residues. CDR1 is SGHTA and CDR2 is FQGNSA in the germline V gene. CDR3 region: CASSLNNQPQHF. The CDR3 DNA sequence: TGTGCCAGCAGCTTAAACAATCAGCCCCAGCATTTT.